A single sample is the source of the 15 T cell receptor beta chains below, sequenced in a study of early T cells in non-severe SARS-CoV-2 infection. TCRdb reprocessed the 5' RACE reads with MiXCR, giving one entry per CDR3 protein. The data contain 100,000 or so distinct CDR3 sequences, about an eighth of them singletons. The sequenced sample was whole blood. The source of these receptors is an adult who was a healthcare worker with PCR-confirmed SARS-CoV-2 infection or an uninfected control (not recorded which).

In its sample, this clonotype was seen many times. V is TRBV5-1 and J is TRBJ2-1; D might be TRBD1 or TRBD2, each matching 5 bases. V lost 5 bases, J lost 5 bases, and 17 bases lay in between. Germline V gene data show CDR1 as SGHRS and CDR2 as YFSETQ. The CDR3 is made up of 15 amino acids. The CDR3 protein is CASRRSPRGDNEQFF. CDR3 nucleotides: TGCGCCAGCAGACGTTCTCCCAGAGGGGACAATGAGCAGTTCTTC.

This clonotype was observed a few times. The chain carries TRBV29-1 and TRBJ2-3; 8 bases line up with TRBD1. Looked up from germline, CDR1 is SQVTM and CDR2 is ANQGSEA. V dropped 6 bases and J dropped 0; count of bases not matched to a gene: 5. The length of the CDR3 is 14 residues. CDR3 nucleotide sequence: TGCAGCGTCAGGGGGCCCTTGAGCACAGATACGCAGTATTTT. The encoded protein is CSVRGPLSTDTQYF.

This clonotype was seen more than once but under ten times. This sequence joins TRBV11-2 and TRBJ2-2; no reliable D call. The CDR3 totals 14 residues. The germline gives CDR1 SGHAT, CDR2 FQNNGV. Trimming pared 5 bases from V and 7 bases from J, leaving 14 bases between. CDR3 sequence (DNA): TGTGCCAGCAGCCGTACGAAAGGACGCGGGGAGCTGTTTTTT. Translating gives CASSRTKGRGELFF. The entire variable domain, with the rest obtained from reference TRBV11-2 and TRBJ2-2, is as follows: EAGVAQSPRYKIIEKRQSVAFWCNPISGHATLYWYQQILGQGPKLLIQFQNNGVVDDSQLPKDRFSAERLKGVDSTLKIQPAKLEDSAVYLCASSRTKGRGELFFGEGSRLTVL.

V is TRBV28 and J is TRBJ1-1, with D perhaps matching TRBD1 (5 bases). The germline CDR1 and CDR2 sequences are MDHEN and SYDVKM. CDR3 length: 15 amino acids. The ends were cut back, 5 bases at V and 0 bases at J, with 13 bases in the middle. Written as DNA, the CDR3 is TGTGCCAGCAGTCCGGCACAGGTCATGAACACTGAAGCTTTCTTT. Its translation: CASSPAQVMNTEAFF.

This clonotype showed up many times. CDR3: CASSPGTDGNTIYF. DNA for the CDR3: TGTGCCAGCAGCCCGGGGACAGATGGAAACACCATATATTTT. The V and J genes are TRBV7-3 and TRBJ1-3; 7 bases line up with TRBD1. From germline, CDR1 is SGHTA and CDR2 FQGTGA. With 5 bases clipped from V and 3 bases from J, the junction kept 4 bases outside the gene matches. This CDR3 is built from 14 residues.

This clonotype has only a few counts. This chain uses TRBV5-1 with TRBJ2-7; 10 positions match TRBD1. Germline V gene data show CDR1 as SGHRS and CDR2 as YFSETQ. The CDR3 runs to 15 residues. The V and J ends lost 1 base and 3 bases, in that order; junction bases with no gene match: 4. CDR3 coding DNA: TGCGCCAGCAGCTTGTTGGGGGACAGGGGCTACGAGCAGTACTTC. Translation: CASSLLGDRGYEQYF.

The chain's CDR3 is CASSLLSRERGTGELFF. The CDR3, as DNA: TGTGCCAGCAGCTTACTTTCGCGGGAGAGGGGGACCGGGGAGCTGTTTTTT. The chain uses TRBV7-9 and TRBJ2-2; weak D call: TRBD2 (7 bases). The CDR3 consists of 17 residues. The ends were cut back, 2 bases at V and 5 bases at J, with 18 bases in the middle. The germline CDR1 and CDR2 sequences are SEHNR and FQNEAQ (reference sequence).

The chain joins TRBV12-3 or TRBV12-4 to TRBJ1-3, with D unclear. CDR3 length: 18 amino acids. V was clipped by 5 bases and J by 0 bases, with 20 bases between them. The CDR3 region has the DNA TGTGCCAGCAGTCCCACGGGCCTCCATCTATTCTCTGGAAACACCATATATTTT. Amino acid sequence: CASSPTGLHLFSGNTIYF.

This clonotype was counted only a few times. V is TRBV4-2 and J is TRBJ1-2, with no clear D. Germline CDR1 LGHNA, CDR2 YNFKEQ. V lost 1 base and J 6 bases, leaving 9 bases between the germline ends. This CDR3 contains 13 residues. CDR3 residues: CASSQGAENGYTF. The CDR3 region has the DNA TGTGCCAGCAGCCAAGGGGCAGAGAATGGCTACACCTTC.

As to this clonotype: The conserved final phenylalanine or tryptophan is absent from the CDR3, which likely points to a read error. Because the CDR3's place on the DNA is in doubt, the DNA is left out and the CDR3 is given as listed by TCRdb. The gene calls are TRBV20-1 and TRBJ2-4; the listed D gene, TRBD1, was not tested against the DNA. The germline CDR1 and CDR2 sequences are DFQATT and SNEGSKA (reference sequence). The CDR3 extends over 12 residues, inclusive of both ends. The CDR3 sequence: CSASLSQGQVLV.

This clonotype has more than one count but fewer than ten. The genes are TRBV12-3 or TRBV12-4 and TRBJ2-4, with 7 bases lining up with TRBD1. The CDR3 extends over 13 amino acids. V was clipped by 5 bases and J by 8 bases; unmatched bases: 6. The chain's CDR3 is CASSLRTGDIQYF. CDR3 DNA: TGTGCCAGCAGTCTCAGAACAGGGGACATTCAGTACTTC.

This clonotype is a singleton in its sample. CDR3 sequence (DNA): TGTGCCGTCCGGACTAGCGGGAGCCAAGAGACCCAGTACTTC. It codes for CAVRTSGSQETQYF. The J gene is TRBJ2-5, the V gene TRBV10-3, with 13 nucleotides matching TRBD2. The trim removed 11 bases at V and 1 base at J, leaving 4 bases unmatched. From germline, CDR1 is ENHRY and CDR2 SYGVKD. The CDR3 extends over 14 amino acids.

This clonotype appeared a few times. The chain employs TRBV28 and TRBJ2-7; D possibly corresponds to TRBD1 (5 bases). The germline V and J ends were trimmed by 6 bases and 5 bases, with 11 bases remaining between them. The CDR3 runs 12 residues. CDR1 and CDR2 (germline): MDHEN, SYDVKM. For the CDR3, the DNA is TGTGCCAGCAGGGGGCAAATCAACGAGCAGTACTTC. The encoded protein is CASRGQINEQYF.

The genes are TRBV28 and TRBJ2-3; no clear D gene. The V gene lost 4 bases and the J gene lost 9 bases, with 11 bases spanning the gap. The CDR3 sequence is 12 residues long. Germline CDR1 and CDR2: MDHEN and SYDVKM. CDR3 amino acids: CASSSSLSTQYF. The CDR3 DNA sequence: TGTGCCAGCAGTTCCTCCTTGTCGACGCAGTATTTT.

The rearrangement uses TRBV25-1 and TRBJ2-7, with no clear D. The CDR3 loop spans 11 amino acids. Germline-derived CDR1 and CDR2 are MGHDK and SYGVNS. V lost 2 bases and J lost 8, with 7 bases in between. The CDR3 DNA reads as TGTGCCAGCAGTGAAGCACACCAGCAGTACTTC. Translating gives CASSEAHQQYF.